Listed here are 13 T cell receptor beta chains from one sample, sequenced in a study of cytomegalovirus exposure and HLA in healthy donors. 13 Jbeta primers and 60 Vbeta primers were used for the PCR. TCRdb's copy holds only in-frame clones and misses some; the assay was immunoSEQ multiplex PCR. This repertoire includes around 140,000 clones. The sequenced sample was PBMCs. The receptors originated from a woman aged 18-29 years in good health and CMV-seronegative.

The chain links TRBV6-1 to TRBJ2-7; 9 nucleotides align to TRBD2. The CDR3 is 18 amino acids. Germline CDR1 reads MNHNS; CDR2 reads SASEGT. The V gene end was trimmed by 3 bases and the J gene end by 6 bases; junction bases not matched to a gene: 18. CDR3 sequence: CASSDPALASGASLEQYV. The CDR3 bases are TGTGCCAGCAGTGACCCCGCCCTGGCTAGCGGGGCGTCCCTCGAGCAGTACGTC.

In DNA, the CDR3 is TGTGCCAGCAGTTACGGGGCGGAACAAGAGACCCAGTACTTC. Its protein is CASSYGAEQETQYF. The chain uses TRBV6-5 and TRBJ2-5; a possible D gene is TRBD1 (5 bases). Germline lookup yields CDR1 MNHEY and CDR2 SVGAGI. CDR3 length: 14 amino acids. V gave up 2 bases and J gave up 2 bases, with 9 bases separating them.

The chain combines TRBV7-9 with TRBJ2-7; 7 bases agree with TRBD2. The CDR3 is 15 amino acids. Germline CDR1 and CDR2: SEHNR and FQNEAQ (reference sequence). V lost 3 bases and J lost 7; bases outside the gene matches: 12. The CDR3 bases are TGTGCCAGCAGCTTGTGGGGCGGGAGATCGGGGGAGCAGTACTTC. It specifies CASSLWGGRSGEQYF.

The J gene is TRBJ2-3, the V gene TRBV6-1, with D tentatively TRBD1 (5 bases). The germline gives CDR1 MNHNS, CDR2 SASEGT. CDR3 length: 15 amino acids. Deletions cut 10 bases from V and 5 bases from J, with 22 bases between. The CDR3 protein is CATTPSLGLKDTQYF. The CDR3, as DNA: TGTGCCACCACTCCGTCGTTGGGGCTGAAAGATACGCAGTATTTT.

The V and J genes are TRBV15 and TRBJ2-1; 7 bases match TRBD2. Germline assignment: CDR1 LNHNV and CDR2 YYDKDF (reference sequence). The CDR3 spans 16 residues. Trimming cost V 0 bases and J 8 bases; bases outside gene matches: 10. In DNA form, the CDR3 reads TGTGCCACCAGCAGAGATCTAAGTCAGAGCGGGGATGAGCAGTTCTTC. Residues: CATSRDLSQSGDEQFF.

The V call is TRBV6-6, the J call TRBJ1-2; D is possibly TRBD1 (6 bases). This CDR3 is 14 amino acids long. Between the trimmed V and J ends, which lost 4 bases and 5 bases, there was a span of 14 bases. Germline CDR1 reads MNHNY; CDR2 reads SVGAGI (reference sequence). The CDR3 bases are TGTGCCAGCAGTTTATCCCCAGGGGCTTATGGCTACACCTTC. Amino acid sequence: CASSLSPGAYGYTF.

This CDR3 reads CASSVRLGGDFGNTIYF. In nucleotides, the CDR3 is TGTGCCAGCAGTGTAAGATTAGGAGGGGACTTCGGAAACACCATATATTTT. The chain recombines TRBV2 with TRBJ1-3, with a possible D match to TRBD1 (5 bases). Between the trimmed V and J ends, which lost 4 bases and 4 bases, there was a span of 20 bases. There are 17 residues in the CDR3. Germline V gene lookup returns CDR1 SNHLY and CDR2 FYNNEI.

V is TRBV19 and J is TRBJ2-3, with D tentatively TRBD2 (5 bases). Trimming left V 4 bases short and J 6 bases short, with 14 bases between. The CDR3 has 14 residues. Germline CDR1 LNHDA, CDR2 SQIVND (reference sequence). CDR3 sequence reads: CASSNSAQRDTQYF. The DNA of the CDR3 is TGTGCCAGTAGTAATAGCGCCCAACGCGATACGCAGTATTTT.

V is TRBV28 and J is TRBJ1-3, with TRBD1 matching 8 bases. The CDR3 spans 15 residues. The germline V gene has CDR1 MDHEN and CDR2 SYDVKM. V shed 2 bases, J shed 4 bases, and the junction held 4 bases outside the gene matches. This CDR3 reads CASSLNRGIGNTIYF. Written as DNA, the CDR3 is TGTGCCAGCAGTTTAAACAGGGGGATCGGAAACACCATATATTTT.

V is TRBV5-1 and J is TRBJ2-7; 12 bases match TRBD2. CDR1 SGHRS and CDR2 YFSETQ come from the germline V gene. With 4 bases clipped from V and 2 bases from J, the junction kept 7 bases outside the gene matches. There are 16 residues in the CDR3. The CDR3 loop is CASSPQTSGSPYEQYF. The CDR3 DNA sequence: TGCGCCAGCAGCCCCCAGACTAGCGGGAGTCCCTACGAGCAGTACTTC.

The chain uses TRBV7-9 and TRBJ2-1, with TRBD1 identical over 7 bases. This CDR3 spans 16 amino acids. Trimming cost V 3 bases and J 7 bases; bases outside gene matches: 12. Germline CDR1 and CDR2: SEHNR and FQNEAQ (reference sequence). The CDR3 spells CASSLRGQLSTNEQFF. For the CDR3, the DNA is TGTGCCAGCAGCTTGAGGGGACAGCTTAGTACAAATGAGCAGTTCTTC.

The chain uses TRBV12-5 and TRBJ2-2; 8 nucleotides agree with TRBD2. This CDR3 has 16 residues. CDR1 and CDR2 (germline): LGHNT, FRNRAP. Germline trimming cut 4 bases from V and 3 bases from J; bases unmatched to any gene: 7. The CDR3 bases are TGTGCTAGTGGTTCCAGACTAGCGACTCACACCGGGGAGCTGTTTTTT. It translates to CASGSRLATHTGELFF.

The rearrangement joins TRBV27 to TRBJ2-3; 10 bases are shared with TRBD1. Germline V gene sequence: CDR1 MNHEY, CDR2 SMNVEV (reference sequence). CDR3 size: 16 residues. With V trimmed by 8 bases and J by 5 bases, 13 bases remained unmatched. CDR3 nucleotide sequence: TGTGCCAGCCAGCCCTCCGGGACAGGGGAGGAAGATACGCAGTATTTT. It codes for CASQPSGTGEEDTQYF.